This TCR beta chain originates from a study of regulatory T cells in long-lasting Graves disease. Building of the TCR beta libraries involved iRepertoire HTBI primers and Arm-PCR of CDR3 regions. One entry per CDR3 protein results from TCRdb running MiXCR on the multiplex PCR reads. The table lists about 220,000 distinct CDR3 sequences, 15% to 20% of them singletons. This CDR3 has 15 residues. In germline, CDR1 is KGHDR, CDR2 SFDVKD. Trimming took 9 bases from V and 2 from J, leaving 19 bases between them. Time point noted: newly diagnosed GD, antithyroid drugs for less than 3 months. The TCR library was made from RNA extracted from PBMCs. This clonotype was seen repeatedly, ten times or more. The same data also contributed to another study, on T cells in Graves' hyperthyroidism and ophthalmopathy.

The sequenced sample was peripheral blood mononuclear cells (PBMCs), obtained at new diagnosis, from a patient treated with antithyroid drugs. The chain links TRBV24-1 to TRBJ2-7; a possible D gene is TRBD1 (6 bases). The clonotype comes from a woman in her thirties with Graves disease. For the CDR3, the DNA is TGTGCCACCGGGGGCGGAAGCGGTCAGGCCTACGAGCAGTACTTC. It codes for CATGGGSGQAYEQYF.